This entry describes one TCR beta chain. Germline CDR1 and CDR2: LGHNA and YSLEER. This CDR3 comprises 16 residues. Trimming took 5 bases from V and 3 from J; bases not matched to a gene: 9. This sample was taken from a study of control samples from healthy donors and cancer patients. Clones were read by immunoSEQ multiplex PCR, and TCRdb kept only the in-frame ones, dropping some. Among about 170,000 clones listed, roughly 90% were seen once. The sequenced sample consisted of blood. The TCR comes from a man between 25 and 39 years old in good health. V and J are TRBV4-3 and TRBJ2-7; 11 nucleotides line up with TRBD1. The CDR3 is CASSARSGTGGYEQYF. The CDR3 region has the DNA TGCGCCAGCAGCGCACGATCCGGGACAGGGGGCTACGAGCAGTACTTC.